These T cell receptor beta chains were read from a single sample in a study of T cell changes during pregnancy in multiple sclerosis. Method: immunoSEQ multiplex PCR; TCRdb's copy keeps in-frame clones and lacks some. The data hold tens of thousands of clones, with about 93% observed a single time. The input for sequencing was CD4+ T cells from peripheral blood mononuclear cells, taken in the third trimester of pregnancy. The receptors shown here come from a female donor with multiple sclerosis, enrolled in a pregnancy study. CDR3s leave out the opening cysteine and the closing phenylalanine or tryptophan. A clone size is listed for some rows: how often the clone was seen (once, few, many), or a class if it is expanded.

>TRBV2|TRBJ1-6|.
ASSVSGLPPNSPLH
>TRBV5-1|TRBJ2-4|once
ASSLRLIAKNIQY
>TRBV18|TRBJ2-5|.
ASSPVGGETQY
>TRBV6-6|TRBJ2-1|.
ASTLEGASYNEQF
>TRBV5-6|TRBJ2-3|.
ASSSEPTDTQY
>TRBV19|TRBJ1-5|.
ASSIVFRQGGSPQH
>TRBV29-1|TRBJ1-5|once
SVAGQSNQPQH
>TRBV5-6|TRBJ1-1|once
ASSSYDRANTEAF
>TRBV28|TRBJ2-3|.
ARRGTDTQY
>TRBV5-1|TRBJ2-1|.
ASARGLDNEQF
>TRBV7-3|TRBJ2-1|.
ASSLMLAGGQQF
>TRBV5-4|TRBJ1-3|.
ASSLLGGSRTGNTIY
>TRBV7-2|TRBJ2-6|few
ASSLDGSGANVLT
>TRBV2|TRBJ1-5|.
ASRGDRGPSNQPQH
>TRBV27|TRBJ2-7|.
ASSPGGGYEQY
>TRBV11-1|TRBJ2-3|.
ASSLRSSADTQY
>TRBV7-6|TRBJ2-5|.
ASSRPSGGETQY
>TRBV4-1|TRBJ2-4|.
ASSQGVLVRSENIQY